The sequence of this T cell receptor (beta chain) was determined in a study of vaccination and CD4 T cells after COVID-19. Trimming removed 6 bases from V and 8 bases from J; junction bases left unmatched: 12. Germline assignment: CDR1 DFQATT and CDR2 SNEGSKA (reference sequence). The CDR3 totals 13 residues. As for treatment: roughly 10-day PBMC culture with coronavirus spike peptide pools or control peptides (ViraFEST assay). Sequenced with the Oncomine TCR Beta short-read assay was DNA taken from cultured CD4+ T cells. TCRdb analysed the PCR reads with MiXCR anew, one entry per CDR3 protein. The data hold under 15,000 distinct CDR3 sequences, with around 60% observed a single time. Notes on this clonotype: Its specificity is unknown.

The sample taken for sequencing was CD4+ T cells from blood, cultured in vitro. The sequence was collected from a human donor who had recovered from COVID-19. This sequence joins TRBV20-1 and TRBJ1-2; 7 bases are a match to TRBD1. The DNA for the CDR3 is TGCAGTGCCGTTACTGGACAGGAACACGGCTACACCTTC. This translates into CSAVTGQEHGYTF.